The TCR beta chain described here comes from a study of neurological immune-mediated disorders. Using its own MiXCR run on the 5' RACE reads, TCRdb lists one record per CDR3 protein. The sample shows over 35,000 distinct CDR3 sequences, 2% to 3% of them seen only once. V lost 2 bases and J 5 bases, leaving 3 bases between the germline ends. This CDR3 is built from 11 residues. This clonotype occurred many times. V usage is TRBV12-3 or TRBV12-4 and J usage is TRBJ2-5; D remains ambiguous. The receptor was isolated from a man aged 30 to 45 with multiple sclerosis. Sequenced material: PBMCs. CDR3 protein: CASSLLETQYF. The DNA for the CDR3 is TGTGCCAGCAGTTTATTGGAGACCCAGTACTTC.